This T cell receptor beta chain came from a study of blood T cell repertoires in COVID-19. Overall study: The analysed material was cDNA or gDNA that came from T cells, B-cell-depleted T cells, or PBMCs.

Seattle patient enrollment occurred during active infection, with longitudinal follow-up thereafter. Assay used: immunoSEQ multiplex PCR; TCRdb lists only in-frame clones, some missing. The sample lists some 85,000 clones; 75% to 80% were seen once. J lost 2 bases, V lost 4 bases, and 5 bases had no gene match. Germline assignment: CDR1 SGHNT and CDR2 YYREEE (reference sequence). There are 16 residues in the CDR3. This chain links TRBV5-4 with TRBJ2-1, with 11 bases that match TRBD1. The material sequenced was peripheral blood. This TCR was sampled from a man between 65 and 80 years old with COVID-19, enrolled during active disease. CDR3 protein: CASSKMGQGAYNEQFF. For the CDR3, the DNA is TGTGCCAGCAGCAAAATGGGACAGGGGGCCTACAATGAGCAGTTCTTC.